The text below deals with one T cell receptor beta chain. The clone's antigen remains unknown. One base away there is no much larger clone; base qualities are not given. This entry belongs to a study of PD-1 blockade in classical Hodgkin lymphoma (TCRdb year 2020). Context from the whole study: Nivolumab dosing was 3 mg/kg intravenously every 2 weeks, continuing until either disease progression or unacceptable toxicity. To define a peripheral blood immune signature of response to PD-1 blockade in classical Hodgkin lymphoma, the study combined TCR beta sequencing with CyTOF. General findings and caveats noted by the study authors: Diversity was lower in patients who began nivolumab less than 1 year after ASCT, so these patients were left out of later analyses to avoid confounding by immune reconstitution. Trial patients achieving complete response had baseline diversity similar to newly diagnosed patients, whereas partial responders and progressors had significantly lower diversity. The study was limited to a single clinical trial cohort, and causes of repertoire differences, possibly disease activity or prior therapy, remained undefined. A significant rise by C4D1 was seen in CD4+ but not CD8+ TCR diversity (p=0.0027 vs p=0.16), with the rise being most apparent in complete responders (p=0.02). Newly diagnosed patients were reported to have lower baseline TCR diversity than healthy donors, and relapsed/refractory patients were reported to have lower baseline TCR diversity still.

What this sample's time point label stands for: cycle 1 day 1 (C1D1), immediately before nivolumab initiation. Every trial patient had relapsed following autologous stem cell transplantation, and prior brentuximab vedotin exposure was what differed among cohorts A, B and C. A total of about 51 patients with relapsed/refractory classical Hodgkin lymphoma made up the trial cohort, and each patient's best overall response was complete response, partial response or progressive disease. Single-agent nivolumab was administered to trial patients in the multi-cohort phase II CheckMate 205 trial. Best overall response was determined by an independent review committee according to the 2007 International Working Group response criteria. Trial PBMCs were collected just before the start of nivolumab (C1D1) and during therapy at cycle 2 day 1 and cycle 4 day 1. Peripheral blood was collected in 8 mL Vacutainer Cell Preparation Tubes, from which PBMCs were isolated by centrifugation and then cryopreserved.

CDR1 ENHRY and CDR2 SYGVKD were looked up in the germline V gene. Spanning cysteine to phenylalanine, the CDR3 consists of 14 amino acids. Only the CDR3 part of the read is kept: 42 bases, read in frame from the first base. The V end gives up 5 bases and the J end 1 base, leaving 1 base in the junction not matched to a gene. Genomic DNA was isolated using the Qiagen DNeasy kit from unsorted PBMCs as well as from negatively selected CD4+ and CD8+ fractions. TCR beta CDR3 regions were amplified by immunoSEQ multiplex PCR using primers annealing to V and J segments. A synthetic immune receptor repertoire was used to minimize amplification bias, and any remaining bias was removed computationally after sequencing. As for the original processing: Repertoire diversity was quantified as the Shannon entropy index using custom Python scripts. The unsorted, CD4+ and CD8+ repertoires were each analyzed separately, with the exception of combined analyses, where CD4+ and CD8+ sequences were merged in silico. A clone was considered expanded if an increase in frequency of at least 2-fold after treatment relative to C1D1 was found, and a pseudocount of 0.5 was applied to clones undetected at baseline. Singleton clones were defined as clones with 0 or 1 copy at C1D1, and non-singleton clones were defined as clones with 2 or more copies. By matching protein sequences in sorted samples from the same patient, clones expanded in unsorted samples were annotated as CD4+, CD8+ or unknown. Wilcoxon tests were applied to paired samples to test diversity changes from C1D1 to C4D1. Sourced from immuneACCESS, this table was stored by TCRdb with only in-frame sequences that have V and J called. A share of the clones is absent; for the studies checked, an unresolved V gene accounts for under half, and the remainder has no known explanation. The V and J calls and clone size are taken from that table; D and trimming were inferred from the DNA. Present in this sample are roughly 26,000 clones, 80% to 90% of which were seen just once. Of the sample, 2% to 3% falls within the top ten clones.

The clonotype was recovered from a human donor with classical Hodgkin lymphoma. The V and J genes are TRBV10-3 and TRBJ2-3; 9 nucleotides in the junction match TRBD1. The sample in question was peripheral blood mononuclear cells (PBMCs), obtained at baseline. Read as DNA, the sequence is TGTGCCATCAGTAGGACAGGGGGCACAGATACGCAGTATTTT. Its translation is CAISRTGGTDTQYF.